The clone carrying this T cell receptor beta chain was seen more than once but under ten times. No antigen is known for it. Produced via immunoSEQ multiplex PCR; TCRdb's table is partial and in-frame only. Of 40,000 to 45,000 clones detected, around 77% appear once; the ten largest clones hold approximately 2.9%. The data were obtained in a study of vaccination effects on CD4 cells after COVID-19. The germline CDR1 and CDR2 sequences are MNHEY and SVGEGT. The germline V and J ends were trimmed by 2 bases and 3 bases, with 6 bases remaining between them. The CDR3 length is 13 residues. Study results and caveats: Clones from infection and from vaccination both contracted markedly late after vaccination. Healthy vaccinees showed cross-reactivity with common cold coronaviruses in only 1 of 255 vaccine-induced clones.

Before sequencing, viral peptide pools were used by the ViraFEST assay to expand antigen-specific CD4+ T cells. It was after 10 days of culture that CD4+ T cells were isolated. Nucleocapsid antibody tests were negative, and the vaccine recipients had no prior SARS-CoV-2 infection. Half the medium was replaced with IL-2 medium on days 3 and 7. The TCR sequence derives from a human donor who received a COVID-19 vaccine. The sequencing here drew on CD4+ T cells from PBMCs cultured with HCoV-NL63 spike peptides, taken before COVID-19 vaccination. V gene TRBV6-2 or TRBV6-3 combines with J gene TRBJ2-3, with D unresolved. This chain's CDR3 is CASSYRGTDTQYF. CDR3 nucleotides: TGTGCCAGCAGTTACCGAGGAACAGATACGCAGTATTTT.